The T cell receptor (beta chain) under discussion was sequenced for a study of human T cells and chemical hapten exposure. Background on the study: Upper-back patch tests with 0.01% DPC were read at 6 days.

In the authors' workflow: Sampled TCR counts reached a median of around 89,000 per sample, with values ranging from 23,224 to 690,600. MiXCR was run by TCRdb on the RACE reads, yielding one entry per CDR3 protein. V and J calls and clone size were set by TCRdb, not the authors. Among 80,000 or so distinct CDR3 sequences listed, approximately 11% were seen once. Time point of the sample: patch test 1, 2 weeks after DPC sensitization. Treatment noted: therapeutic diphenylcyclopropenone sensitization with weekly scalp DPC. Looked up from germline, CDR1 is DFQATT and CDR2 is SNEGSKA (reference sequence). With V trimmed by 6 bases and J by 7 bases, 9 bases remained unmatched. CDR3 length equals 13 residues.

The origin of this receptor is a woman in her forties or fifties with alopecia areata. Some clones in this sample may be carry-over from other donors' samples. Specimen: whole blood, collected in connection with sensitization to the hapten diphenylcyclopropenone (DPC). V usage is TRBV20-1 and J usage is TRBJ1-5, with 7 bases lining up with TRBD1. CDR3 nucleotide sequence: TGCAGTGCGCCACAGGGGACGGAGCAGCCCCAGCATTTT. Protein: CSAPQGTEQPQHF.